A selection of T cell receptor beta chains follows, all from one sample in a study of blood T cell repertoires in COVID-19. Here immunoSEQ multiplex PCR was the method, and the copy in TCRdb shows in-frame clones only, minus some. The sample contains about 50,000 clones, around 86% of which appear only once. The sample consisted of peripheral blood. These receptors originate from a woman between 55 and 75 years old with acute or convalescent COVID-19. The CDR3 runs from the conserved cysteine through the conserved F or W. A D gene is named only where the DNA matches it firmly. Clone size is shown for a subset of rows, as once, few, many or a class of expanded clone.

j_call: TRBJ2-7
v_call: TRBV5-4
d_call: TRBD1
clone_size: -
cdr3_aa: CASSFGTGDHEQYF
cdr3_nt: TGTGCCAGCAGCTTTGGGACAGGGGACCACGAGCAGTACTTC

j_call: TRBJ1-1
v_call: TRBV5-4
d_call: -
clone_size: once
cdr3_aa: CASSPGGDRNTEAFF
cdr3_nt: TGTGCCAGCAGCCCGGGTGGAGATAGGAACACTGAAGCTTTCTTT

j_call: TRBJ2-5
v_call: TRBV3-1/TRBV3-2
d_call: TRBD2
clone_size: -
cdr3_aa: CASSQGYQRGGSQETQYF
cdr3_nt: TGTGCCAGCAGCCAAGGGTACCAGCGGGGGGGCTCCCAAGAGACCCAGTACTTC

j_call: TRBJ1-4
v_call: TRBV24-1
d_call: -
clone_size: -
cdr3_aa: CATSPGGAQGEKLFF
cdr3_nt: TGTGCCACCAGTCCGGGTGGGGCGCAAGGTGAAAAACTGTTTTTT

j_call: TRBJ1-5
v_call: TRBV6-1
d_call: -
clone_size: -
cdr3_aa: CASSEALPGFQPQHF
cdr3_nt: TGTGCCAGCAGTGAAGCGCTTCCGGGGTTTCAGCCCCAGCATTTT

j_call: TRBJ1-2
v_call: TRBV28
d_call: -
clone_size: -
cdr3_aa: CASSLGWGRNYGYTF
cdr3_nt: TGTGCCAGCAGTTTAGGGTGGGGGAGGAACTATGGCTACACCTTC

j_call: TRBJ1-5
v_call: TRBV28
d_call: TRBD1
clone_size: -
cdr3_aa: CASSQGQAGNQPQHF
cdr3_nt: TGTGCCAGCAGTCAGGGACAGGCTGGCAATCAGCCCCAGCATTTT

j_call: TRBJ1-6
v_call: TRBV27
d_call: TRBD1
clone_size: -
cdr3_aa: CASSLSFSGDRVGNSPLHF
cdr3_nt: TGTGCCAGCAGTTTAAGTTTTTCGGGGGACAGGGTTGGTAATTCACCCCTCCACTTT

j_call: TRBJ1-2
v_call: TRBV28
d_call: -
clone_size: -
cdr3_aa: CASSLVGERDYGYTF
cdr3_nt: TGTGCCAGCAGTTTAGTAGGGGAGCGGGACTATGGCTACACCTTC

j_call: TRBJ1-1
v_call: TRBV2
d_call: -
clone_size: -
cdr3_aa: CASSLSRPGTEAFF
cdr3_nt: TGTGCCAGCAGCCTTTCACGACCGGGTACTGAAGCTTTCTTT

j_call: TRBJ2-2
v_call: TRBV9
d_call: -
clone_size: -
cdr3_aa: CASSVGPETGELFF
cdr3_nt: TGTGCCAGCAGCGTAGGTCCCGAGACCGGGGAGCTGTTTTTT

j_call: TRBJ1-3
v_call: TRBV7-9
d_call: -
clone_size: -
cdr3_aa: CASSRDSISGNTIYF
cdr3_nt: TGTGCCAGCAGCAGAGACAGCATTTCTGGAAACACCATATATTTT

j_call: TRBJ2-1
v_call: TRBV6-5
d_call: TRBD1
clone_size: large
cdr3_aa: CASRYRDRAYNEQFF
cdr3_nt: TGTGCCAGCAGGTACCGGGACAGGGCTTACAATGAGCAGTTCTTC

j_call: TRBJ1-2
v_call: TRBV6-1
d_call: TRBD1
clone_size: -
cdr3_aa: CASSEATGGYYGYTF
cdr3_nt: TGTGCCAGCAGTGAAGCGACAGGGGGGTACTATGGCTACACCTTC

j_call: TRBJ1-5
v_call: TRBV6-6
d_call: -
clone_size: once
cdr3_aa: CASSNTGSNQPQHF
cdr3_nt: TGTGCCAGCAGCAATACAGGGAGCAATCAGCCCCAGCATTTT

j_call: TRBJ1-1
v_call: TRBV5-1
d_call: TRBD1
clone_size: -
cdr3_aa: CASQTGTSPMNTEAFF
cdr3_nt: TGCGCTTCTCAGACAGGGACCAGTCCGATGAACACTGAAGCTTTCTTT

j_call: TRBJ2-2
v_call: TRBV18
d_call: -
clone_size: -
cdr3_aa: CASSSLAVGELFF
cdr3_nt: TGTGCCAGCTCAAGCCTAGCCGTAGGGGAGCTGTTTTTT

j_call: TRBJ2-1
v_call: TRBV14
d_call: TRBD1
clone_size: -
cdr3_aa: CASSQERGRRDEQFF
cdr3_nt: TGTGCCAGCAGCCAAGAGAGGGGGCGCCGCGATGAGCAGTTCTTC

j_call: TRBJ1-1
v_call: TRBV11-2
d_call: TRBD1
clone_size: -
cdr3_aa: CASSPGTGIPTEAFF
cdr3_nt: TGTGCCAGCAGCCCCGGGACAGGGATTCCCACTGAAGCTTTCTTT

j_call: TRBJ1-2
v_call: TRBV5-1
d_call: -
clone_size: -
cdr3_aa: CASSLAGNDKGYTF
cdr3_nt: TGCGCCAGCAGCTTGGCAGGGAATGATAAGGGCTACACCTTC

j_call: TRBJ1-5
v_call: TRBV6-1
d_call: TRBD1
clone_size: few
cdr3_aa: CASSGPGQGAWEPQHF
cdr3_nt: TGTGCCAGCAGTGGACCAGGACAGGGGGCTTGGGAGCCCCAGCATTTT

j_call: TRBJ1-6
v_call: TRBV30
d_call: -
clone_size: -
cdr3_aa: CAWTTGSGTPLHF
cdr3_nt: TGTGCCTGGACAACGGGATCGGGTACACCCCTCCACTTT

j_call: TRBJ2-6
v_call: TRBV9
d_call: -
clone_size: -
cdr3_aa: CASSVGLAGANVLTF
cdr3_nt: TGTGCCAGCAGCGTAGGGTTAGCTGGGGCCAACGTCCTGACTTTC

j_call: TRBJ2-1
v_call: TRBV7-8
d_call: -
clone_size: once
cdr3_aa: CASTKRSYNEQFF
cdr3_nt: TGTGCCAGCACGAAGCGGTCATACAATGAGCAGTTCTTC

j_call: TRBJ2-1
v_call: TRBV5-1
d_call: TRBD2
clone_size: once
cdr3_aa: CASRASGLNNEQFF
cdr3_nt: TGCGCCAGCAGGGCTAGCGGACTGAACAATGAGCAGTTCTTC

j_call: TRBJ2-1
v_call: TRBV5-4
d_call: TRBD2
clone_size: -
cdr3_aa: CASSLVGSGGAGQFF
cdr3_nt: TGTGCCAGCAGCTTGGTCGGTAGCGGGGGGGCCGGGCAGTTCTTC

j_call: TRBJ2-1
v_call: TRBV23-1
d_call: TRBD1
clone_size: once
cdr3_aa: CASRQGAVYYNEQFF
cdr3_nt: TGCGCCAGCAGACAGGGGGCCGTCTACTACAATGAGCAGTTCTTC

j_call: TRBJ1-5
v_call: TRBV19
d_call: -
clone_size: -
cdr3_aa: CASSQSGTITGQPQHF
cdr3_nt: TGTGCCAGTAGTCAATCCGGGACTATAACGGGTCAGCCCCAGCATTTT

j_call: TRBJ2-1
v_call: TRBV7-9
d_call: TRBD2
clone_size: -
cdr3_aa: CASSLGSGTTNEQFF
cdr3_nt: TGTGCCAGCAGCTTAGGTAGTGGGACTACCAATGAGCAGTTCTTC

j_call: TRBJ1-1
v_call: TRBV24-1
d_call: -
clone_size: -
cdr3_aa: CATSDLVTSEAFF
cdr3_nt: TGTGCCACCAGTGATTTGGTTACTTCGGAAGCTTTCTTT

j_call: TRBJ2-3
v_call: TRBV2
d_call: -
clone_size: few
cdr3_aa: CASSSGTDTQYF
cdr3_nt: TGTGCCAGCAGCTCGGGCACAGATACGCAGTATTTT

j_call: TRBJ2-5
v_call: TRBV6-5
d_call: -
clone_size: once
cdr3_aa: CASDRRGETQYF
cdr3_nt: TGTGCCAGCGACCGCAGAGGAGAGACCCAGTACTTC

j_call: TRBJ1-6
v_call: TRBV7-2
d_call: TRBD1
clone_size: -
cdr3_aa: CASSLRTGYRVSPLHF
cdr3_nt: TGTGCCAGCAGCTTACGGACAGGGTATAGGGTTTCACCCCTCCACTTT

j_call: TRBJ1-4
v_call: TRBV28
d_call: -
clone_size: few
cdr3_aa: CASSLVTEEKLFF
cdr3_nt: TGTGCCAGCAGTTTAGTTACAGAGGAAAAACTGTTTTTT

j_call: TRBJ2-3
v_call: TRBV9
d_call: -
clone_size: few
cdr3_aa: CASNPGDTSTDTQYF
cdr3_nt: TGTGCCAGCAACCCGGGGGATACTAGCACAGATACGCAGTATTTT

j_call: TRBJ2-1
v_call: TRBV6-1
d_call: -
clone_size: -
cdr3_aa: CASSEHSEDRQFF
cdr3_nt: TGTGCCAGCAGTGAGCACTCCGAGGATAGGCAGTTCTTC

j_call: TRBJ1-3
v_call: TRBV12-3/TRBV12-4
d_call: -
clone_size: -
cdr3_aa: CASSLAPGDTIYF
cdr3_nt: TGTGCCAGCAGTTTAGCGCCCGGGGACACCATATATTTT

j_call: TRBJ2-1
v_call: TRBV12-3/TRBV12-4
d_call: -
clone_size: -
cdr3_aa: CASSLRGVHEQFF
cdr3_nt: TGTGCCAGCAGTTTAAGGGGCGTCCATGAGCAGTTCTTC

j_call: TRBJ2-1
v_call: TRBV30
d_call: TRBD1
clone_size: -
cdr3_aa: CAWGQGAWNEQFF
cdr3_nt: TGTGCCTGGGGGCAGGGGGCATGGAATGAGCAGTTCTTC

j_call: TRBJ2-7
v_call: TRBV28
d_call: TRBD2
clone_size: -
cdr3_aa: CASKVASGSIEQYF
cdr3_nt: TGTGCCAGCAAAGTCGCTAGCGGGAGTATCGAGCAGTACTTC

j_call: TRBJ1-6
v_call: TRBV27
d_call: -
clone_size: -
cdr3_aa: CASSLLAWRSPLHF
cdr3_nt: TGTGCCAGCAGTTTATTAGCATGGCGCTCACCCCTCCACTTT

j_call: TRBJ2-3
v_call: TRBV5-6
d_call: TRBD2
clone_size: few
cdr3_aa: CASSWGGTSTDTQYF
cdr3_nt: TGTGCCAGCAGCTGGGGGGGAACTAGCACAGATACGCAGTATTTT